This TCR beta chain was identified during a study of cytomegalovirus exposure and HLA in healthy donors. This CDR3 has 13 residues. V dropped 2 bases and J dropped 2 bases, with 8 bases sitting between them. CDR1 is SGHRS, CDR2 YFSETQ, per germline. The PCR was carried out with 60 Vbeta primers and 13 Jbeta primers. Clones were sequenced by immunoSEQ multiplex PCR, and TCRdb holds only the in-frame ones, with some missing. The repertoire shows 150,000 or so clones; the top ten hold roughly 1.9%. The sample taken for sequencing was PBMCs. This clonotype was obtained from a man between 25 and 39 years old in good health and CMV-seronegative. This sequence joins TRBV5-1 and TRBJ2-7; possible D gene TRBD2, 5 bases. The CDR3 is CASSLTSPYEQYF. The CDR3 DNA sequence: TGCGCCAGCAGCTTAACTAGTCCCTACGAGCAGTACTTC.